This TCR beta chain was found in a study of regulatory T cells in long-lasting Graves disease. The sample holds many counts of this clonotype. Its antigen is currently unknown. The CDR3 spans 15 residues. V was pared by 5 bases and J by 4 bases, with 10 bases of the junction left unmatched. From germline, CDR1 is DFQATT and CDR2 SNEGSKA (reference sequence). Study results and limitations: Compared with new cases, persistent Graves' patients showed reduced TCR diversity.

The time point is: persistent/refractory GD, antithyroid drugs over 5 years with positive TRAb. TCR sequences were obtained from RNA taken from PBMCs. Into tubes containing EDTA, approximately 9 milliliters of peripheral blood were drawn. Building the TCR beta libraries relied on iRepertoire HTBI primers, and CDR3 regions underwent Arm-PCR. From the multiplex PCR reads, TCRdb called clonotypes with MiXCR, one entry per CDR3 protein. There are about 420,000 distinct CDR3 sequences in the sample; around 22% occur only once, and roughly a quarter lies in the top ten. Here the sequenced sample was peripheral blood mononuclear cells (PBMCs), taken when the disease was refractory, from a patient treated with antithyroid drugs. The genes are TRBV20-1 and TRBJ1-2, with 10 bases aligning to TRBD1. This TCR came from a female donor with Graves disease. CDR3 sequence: CSAPTGTGDGYGYTF. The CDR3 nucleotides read TGCAGTGCTCCAACCGGGACAGGGGATGGCTATGGCTACACCTTC.